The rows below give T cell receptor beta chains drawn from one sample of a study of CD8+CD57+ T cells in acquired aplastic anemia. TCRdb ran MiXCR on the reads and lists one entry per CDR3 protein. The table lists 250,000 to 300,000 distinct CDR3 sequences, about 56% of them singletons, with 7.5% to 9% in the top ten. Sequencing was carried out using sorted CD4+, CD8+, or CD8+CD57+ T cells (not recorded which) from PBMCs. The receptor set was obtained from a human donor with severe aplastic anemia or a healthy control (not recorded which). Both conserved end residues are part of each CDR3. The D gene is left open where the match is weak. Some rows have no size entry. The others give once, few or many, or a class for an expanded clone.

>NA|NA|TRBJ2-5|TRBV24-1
CATSDGGTQYF
TGTGCCACCAGTGATGGAGGGACCCAGTACTTC
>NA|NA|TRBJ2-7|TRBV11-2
CASSLEAGRAAYEQYF
TGTGCCAGCAGCTTAGAAGCGGGCCGGGCTGCCTACGAGCAGTACTTC
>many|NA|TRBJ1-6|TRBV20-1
CSAEDGSSYNSPLHF
TGCAGTGCCGAAGACGGGAGCTCCTATAATTCACCCCTCCACTTT
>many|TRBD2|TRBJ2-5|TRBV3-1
CASSPPLAGGQETQYF
TGTGCCAGCAGCCCTCCACTAGCGGGGGGGCAGGAGACCCAGTACTTC
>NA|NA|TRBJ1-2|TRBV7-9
CASSLEGGYLYGYTF
TGTGCCAGCAGCTTAGAAGGGGGATACCTCTATGGCTACACCTTC
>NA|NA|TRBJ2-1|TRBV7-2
CASAEAAGEQFF
TGTGCCAGCGCCGAGGCGGCTGGTGAGCAGTTCTTC
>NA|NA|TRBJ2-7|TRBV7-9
CASSLGTAGYEQYF
TGTGCCAGCAGCTTAGGGACAGCAGGGTACGAGCAGTACTTC
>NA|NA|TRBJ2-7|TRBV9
CASSGSLTSTYEQYF
TGTGCCAGCAGCGGATCCCTGACTAGTACTTACGAGCAGTACTTC
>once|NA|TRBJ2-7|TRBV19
CASSIDREGVGYEQYF
TGTGCCAGTAGTATAGATCGTGAGGGTGTAGGCTACGAGCAGTACTTC
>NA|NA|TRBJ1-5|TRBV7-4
CASSVESNQPQHF
TGTGCCAGCAGCGTTGAGAGCAATCAGCCCCAGCATTTT
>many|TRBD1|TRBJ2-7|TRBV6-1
CASSGRGLREQYF
TGTGCCAGCAGTGGCAGGGGGCTAAGAGAGCAGTACTTC
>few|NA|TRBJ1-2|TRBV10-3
CAISAELANYGYTF
TGTGCCATCAGTGCGGAACTCGCTAACTATGGCTACACCTTC
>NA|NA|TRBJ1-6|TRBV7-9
CASARGTVSDNSPLHF
TGTGCCAGCGCGAGGGGGACGGTCTCAGATAATTCACCCCTCCACTTT
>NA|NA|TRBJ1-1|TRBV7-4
CASSSSQNTEAFF
TGTGCCAGCAGCTCTAGCCAGAACACTGAAGCTTTCTTT
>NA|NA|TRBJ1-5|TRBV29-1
CSVGVNGNQPQHF
TGCAGCGTTGGGGTTAATGGCAATCAGCCCCAGCATTTT
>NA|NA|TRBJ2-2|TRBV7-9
CALEEGNGELFF
TGTGCCCTGGAGGAGGGCAACGGGGAGCTGTTTTTT
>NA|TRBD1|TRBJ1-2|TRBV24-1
CATRQDRDNGYTF
TGTGCCACCAGGCAGGACAGGGATAATGGCTACACCTTC
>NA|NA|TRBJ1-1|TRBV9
CASSRGQGTEAFF
TGTGCCAGCAGCCGGGGTCAGGGCACTGAAGCTTTCTTT
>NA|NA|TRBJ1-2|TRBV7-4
CASSEPGPNYGYTF
TGTGCCAGCAGTGAGCCGGGACCTAACTATGGCTACACCTTC
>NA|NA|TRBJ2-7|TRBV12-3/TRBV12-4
CASSLALPQGYRAYEQYF
TGTGCCAGCAGTTTAGCCTTACCCCAAGGTTATCGAGCCTACGAGCAGTACTTC
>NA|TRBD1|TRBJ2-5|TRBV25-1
CASSDVPGQGEGETQYF
TGTGCCAGCAGTGACGTACCCGGACAGGGGGAAGGAGAGACCCAGTACTTC
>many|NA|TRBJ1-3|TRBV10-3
CAISESRGTGNTIYF
TGTGCCATCAGTGAGTCGAGGGGAACCGGAAACACCATATATTTT
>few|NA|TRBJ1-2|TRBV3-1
CASSQDLGVPLNYGYTF
TGTGCCAGCAGCCAAGATCTTGGGGTACCCCTTAACTATGGCTACACCTTC
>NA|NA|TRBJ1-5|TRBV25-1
CASSEEAGQPQHF
TGTGCCAGCAGTGAAGAAGCGGGTCAGCCCCAGCATTTT
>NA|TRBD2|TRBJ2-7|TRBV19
CASSMRTSGASYEQYF
TGTGCCAGTAGTATGCGGACTAGCGGGGCGTCCTACGAGCAGTACTTC
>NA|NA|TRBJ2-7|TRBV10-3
CAISGTTTGTYEQYF
TGTGCCATCAGTGGGACGACGACAGGAACCTACGAGCAGTACTTC
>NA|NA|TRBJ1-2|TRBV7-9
CASSLEPMGYTF
TGTGCCAGCAGCTTAGAACCTATGGGCTACACCTTC
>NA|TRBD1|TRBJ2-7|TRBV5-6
CASSLKTGLDEQYF
TGTGCCAGCAGCTTGAAGACAGGGTTGGACGAGCAGTACTTC
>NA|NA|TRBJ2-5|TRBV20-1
CSELKAGEGETQYF
TGCAGTGAGTTGAAGGCAGGGGAAGGGGAGACCCAGTACTTC
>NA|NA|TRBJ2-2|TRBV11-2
CASSLVRGLANTGELFF
TGTGCTAGCAGCTTAGTTCGGGGGCTAGCGAACACCGGGGAGCTGTTTTTT
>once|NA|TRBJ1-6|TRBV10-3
CAISENPTGNSPLHF
TGTGCCATCAGTGAGAATCCCACGGGTAATTCACCCCTCCACTTT
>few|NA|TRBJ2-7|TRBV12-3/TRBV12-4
CASSLARAAYEQYF
TGTGCCAGCAGTTTAGCCAGGGCAGCCTACGAGCAGTACTTC
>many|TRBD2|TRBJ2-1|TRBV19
CASSGTSGLYNEQFF
TGTGCCAGTAGTGGCACTAGCGGACTCTACAATGAGCAGTTCTTC
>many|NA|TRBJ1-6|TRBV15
CATSRDLPLGTLNSPLHF
TGTGCCACCAGCAGAGATCTCCCCTTGGGGACACTCAATTCACCCCTCCACTTT
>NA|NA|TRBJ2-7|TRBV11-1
CASSSIAVGEQYF
TGTGCCAGCAGCTCTATAGCGGTCGGCGAGCAGTACTTC
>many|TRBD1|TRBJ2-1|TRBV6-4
CASSEATGQGATEQFF
TGTGCCAGCAGTGAAGCCACGGGACAGGGGGCGACTGAGCAGTTCTTC
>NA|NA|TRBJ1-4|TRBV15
CATASDRNNEKLFF
TGTGCCACTGCCTCCGACAGAAATAATGAAAAACTGTTTTTT
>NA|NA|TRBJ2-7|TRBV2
CASSQQGRQYF
TGTGCCAGCAGCCAGCAGGGTAGGCAGTACTTC
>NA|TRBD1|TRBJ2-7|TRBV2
CASSARDTGQGSYEQYF
TGTGCCAGCAGTGCTAGAGATACAGGACAGGGTTCCTACGAGCAGTACTTC
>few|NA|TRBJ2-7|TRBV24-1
CATSRPGGGEQYF
TGTGCCACCAGTAGACCGGGGGGCGGTGAGCAGTACTTC
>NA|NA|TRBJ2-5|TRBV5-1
CASSTSSVLGETQYF
TGCGCCAGCAGCACCTCTAGTGTCCTAGGGGAGACCCAGTACTTC
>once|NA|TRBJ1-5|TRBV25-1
CASSEGREYSNQPQHF
TGTGCCAGCAGTGAGGGTAGGGAGTATAGCAATCAGCCCCAGCATTTT
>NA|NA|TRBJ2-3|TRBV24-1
CATSDLSLGSTDTQYF
TGTGCCACCAGTGATTTGTCGCTGGGAAGCACAGATACGCAGTATTTT
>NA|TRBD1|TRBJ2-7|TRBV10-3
CATLGQGFEQYF
TGTGCCACCTTAGGACAGGGCTTCGAGCAGTACTTC
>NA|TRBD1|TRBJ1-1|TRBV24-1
CATPTLTGGADNTEAFF
TGTGCCACCCCCACTTTAACAGGGGGCGCGGATAACACTGAAGCTTTCTTT
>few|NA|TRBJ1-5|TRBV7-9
CASSFSGDQPQHF
TGTGCCAGCAGCTTTTCCGGGGACCAGCCCCAGCATTTT
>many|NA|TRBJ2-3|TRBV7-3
CASSLGGRTDTQYF
TGTGCCAGCAGCCTGGGGGGCCGCACAGATACGCAGTATTTT
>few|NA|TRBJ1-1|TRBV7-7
CASSFRRGMEAFF
TGTGCCAGCAGTTTCCGCCGGGGGATGGAAGCTTTCTTT
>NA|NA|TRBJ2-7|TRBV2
CAIRRTYEQYF
TGTGCCATCAGGAGGACCTACGAGCAGTACTTC
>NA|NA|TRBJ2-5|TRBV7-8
CASSLDKYSYF
TGTGCCAGCAGCTTAGATAAGTATTCGTACTTC
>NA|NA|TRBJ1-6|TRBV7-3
CASSLGGISPLHF
TGTGCCAGCAGCTTAGGGGGTATTTCACCCCTCCACTTT
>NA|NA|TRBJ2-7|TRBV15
CATSRDPAYEQYF
TGTGCCACCAGCAGAGATCCCGCCTACGAGCAGTACTTC
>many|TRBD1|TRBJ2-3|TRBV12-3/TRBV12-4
CASSRPGTGAVGDTQYF
TGTGCCAGCAGTAGGCCCGGGACAGGGGCGGTTGGAGATACGCAGTATTTT
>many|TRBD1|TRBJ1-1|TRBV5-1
CASSLATGTGGTEAFF
TGCGCCAGCAGCTTGGCTACCGGGACAGGGGGCACTGAAGCTTTCTTT
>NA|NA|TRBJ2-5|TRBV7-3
CASSLGQGRGETQYF
TGTGCCAGCAGCCTGGGGCAGGGCCGGGGGGAGACCCAGTACTTC